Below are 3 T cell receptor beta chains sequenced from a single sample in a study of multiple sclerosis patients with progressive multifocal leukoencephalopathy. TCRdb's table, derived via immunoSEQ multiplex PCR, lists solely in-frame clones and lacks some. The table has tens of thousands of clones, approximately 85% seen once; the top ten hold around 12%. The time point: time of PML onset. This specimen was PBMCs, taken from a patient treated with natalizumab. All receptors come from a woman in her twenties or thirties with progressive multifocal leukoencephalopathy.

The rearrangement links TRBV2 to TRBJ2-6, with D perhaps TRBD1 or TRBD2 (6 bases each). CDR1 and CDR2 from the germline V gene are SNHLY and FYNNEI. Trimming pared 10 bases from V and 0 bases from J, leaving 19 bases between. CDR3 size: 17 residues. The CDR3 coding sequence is TGTGCCAAAAGGGGGGCCCCGAGCCACTCTGGGGCCAACGTCCTGACTTTC. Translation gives CAKRGAPSHSGANVLTF.

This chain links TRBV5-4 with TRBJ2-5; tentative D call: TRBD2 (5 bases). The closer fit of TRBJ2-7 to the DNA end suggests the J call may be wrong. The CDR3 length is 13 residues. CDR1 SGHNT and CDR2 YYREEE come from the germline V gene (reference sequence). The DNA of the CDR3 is TGTGCCAGCAGCAGCGACTACTCCTACGAGCAGTACTTC. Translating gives CASSSDYSYEQYF.

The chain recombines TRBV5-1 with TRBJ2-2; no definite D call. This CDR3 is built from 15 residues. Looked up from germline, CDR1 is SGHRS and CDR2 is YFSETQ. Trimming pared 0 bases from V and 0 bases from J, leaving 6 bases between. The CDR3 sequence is CASSLGLANTGELFF. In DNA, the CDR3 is TGCGCCAGCAGCTTGGGGCTAGCGAACACCGGGGAGCTGTTTTTT.